A selection of T cell receptor beta chains follows, all from one sample in a study of T cell repertoires in cytomegalovirus infection. TCRdb used MiXCR to reprocess the reads, holding one entry per CDR3 protein. The sample includes about 530,000 distinct CDR3 sequences, less than 30% of them seen just once. Sequenced sample: PBMCs. Receptors originate from a human donor in good health (CMV status not recorded). Some clones in this sample may be carry-over from other donors' samples. The CDR3 runs from the conserved cysteine through the conserved F or W. A D gene is named only where the DNA matches it firmly. Size is stated for part of the rows, as once, few or many counts, or as a class when the clone is expanded.

cdr3_aa: CASSQDGRNQPQHF; cdr3_nt: TGCGCCAGCAGCCAAGATGGTCGGAATCAGCCCCAGCATTTT; j_call: TRBJ1-5; clone_size: .; v_call: TRBV4-1; d_call: .
cdr3_aa: CASSSTGGSGYTF; cdr3_nt: TGTGCCAGCAGTTCGACAGGGGGCAGTGGCTACACCTTC; j_call: TRBJ1-2; clone_size: many; v_call: TRBV12-3/TRBV12-4; d_call: TRBD1
cdr3_aa: CASTQAVSTDTQYF; cdr3_nt: TGTGCCAGCACCCAAGCGGTGAGCACAGATACGCAGTATTTT; j_call: TRBJ2-3; clone_size: few; v_call: TRBV6-2/TRBV6-3; d_call: .
cdr3_aa: CASSQDPSGSFEQYF; cdr3_nt: TGTGCCAGCAGCCAAGACCCTAGCGGGAGCTTCGAGCAGTACTTC; j_call: TRBJ2-7; clone_size: .; v_call: TRBV3-1; d_call: TRBD2
cdr3_aa: CATGTVPGDTQYF; cdr3_nt: TGTGCCACCGGGACGGTACCAGGAGATACGCAGTATTTT; j_call: TRBJ2-3; clone_size: .; v_call: TRBV10-3; d_call: .
cdr3_aa: CASSLRGQGTNEQFF; cdr3_nt: TGTGCCAGCAGCCTTAGAGGGCAGGGGACCAATGAGCAGTTCTTC; j_call: TRBJ2-1; clone_size: few; v_call: TRBV11-2; d_call: .
cdr3_aa: CASSYNRGETLGGEQYF; cdr3_nt: TGTGCCAGCAGTTACAACAGGGGTGAAACCCTGGGGGGCGAGCAGTACTTC; j_call: TRBJ2-7; clone_size: .; v_call: TRBV6-2/TRBV6-3; d_call: .
cdr3_aa: CASSPGQVGYGYTF; cdr3_nt: TGTGCCAGCAGTCCCGGACAGGTCGGCTATGGCTACACCTTC; j_call: TRBJ1-2; clone_size: few; v_call: TRBV7-2; d_call: TRBD1
cdr3_aa: CASSLGGTGLAGANVLTF; cdr3_nt: TGTGCCAGCAGCTTAGGAGGGACAGGGTTAGCTGGGGCCAACGTCCTGACTTTC; j_call: TRBJ2-6; clone_size: .; v_call: TRBV7-9; d_call: TRBD1
cdr3_aa: CASSRTSGTFTYEQYF; cdr3_nt: TGTGCCAGCAGCCGAACCTCCGGGACATTTACCTACGAGCAGTACTTC; j_call: TRBJ2-7; clone_size: .; v_call: TRBV6-2/TRBV6-3; d_call: .
cdr3_aa: CASSYLLADNEQFF; cdr3_nt: TGTGCCAGCAGTTACCTCCTAGCGGACAATGAGCAGTTCTTC; j_call: TRBJ2-1; clone_size: few; v_call: TRBV6-2/TRBV6-3; d_call: TRBD2
cdr3_aa: CASVEDSNQPQHF; cdr3_nt: TGTGCCAGCGTTGAGGATAGCAATCAGCCCCAGCATTTT; j_call: TRBJ1-5; clone_size: .; v_call: TRBV6-1; d_call: .
cdr3_aa: CASSEGTSGATGELFF; cdr3_nt: TGTGCCAGCAGCGAAGGGACTAGCGGTGCCACCGGGGAGCTGTTTTTT; j_call: TRBJ2-2; clone_size: many; v_call: TRBV5-4; d_call: TRBD2
cdr3_aa: CASIADSYNEQFF; cdr3_nt: TGTGCCAGCATCGCCGACAGCTACAATGAGCAGTTCTTC; j_call: TRBJ2-1; clone_size: .; v_call: TRBV6-2/TRBV6-3; d_call: .
cdr3_aa: CSASRGHYNEQFF; cdr3_nt: TGCAGTGCCAGCCGAGGCCACTACAATGAGCAGTTCTTC; j_call: TRBJ2-1; clone_size: .; v_call: TRBV20-1; d_call: .
cdr3_aa: CASSSPSSGGYTF; cdr3_nt: TGTGCCAGCAGCTCCCCCTCTTCGGGTGGCTACACCTTC; j_call: TRBJ1-2; clone_size: .; v_call: TRBV11-3; d_call: .
cdr3_aa: CASSITQGRYEQFF; cdr3_nt: TGTGCCAGTAGTATCACCCAGGGGAGGTATGAGCAGTTCTTC; j_call: TRBJ2-1; clone_size: .; v_call: TRBV19; d_call: .
cdr3_aa: CASSYARGLGTNEQFF; cdr3_nt: TGTGCCAGCAGTTACGCTCGGGGGCTTGGTACAAATGAGCAGTTCTTC; j_call: TRBJ2-1; clone_size: .; v_call: TRBV6-2/TRBV6-3; d_call: .
cdr3_aa: CASSSNRDGYTF; cdr3_nt: TGTGCCAGCAGTTCCAACAGGGATGGCTACACCTTC; j_call: TRBJ1-2; clone_size: .; v_call: TRBV6-5; d_call: .
cdr3_aa: CASSQVSSSGASYEQYF; cdr3_nt: TGCGCCAGCAGCCAAGTCAGCAGTAGCGGAGCCTCCTACGAGCAGTACTTC; j_call: TRBJ2-7; clone_size: .; v_call: TRBV4-1; d_call: .
cdr3_aa: CASSLRLRVVSYNSPLHF; cdr3_nt: TGTGCCAGCAGCTTAAGGCTTAGGGTTGTTTCCTATAATTCACCCCTCCACTTT; j_call: TRBJ1-6; clone_size: many; v_call: TRBV7-2; d_call: .
cdr3_aa: CASSITPSPTIINEQFF; cdr3_nt: TGTGCCAGCAGTATCACCCCTAGCCCCACCATCATAAATGAGCAGTTCTTC; j_call: TRBJ2-1; clone_size: few; v_call: TRBV6-5; d_call: .
cdr3_aa: CAWRGKNYGYTF; cdr3_nt: TGTGCCTGGAGAGGGAAGAACTATGGCTACACCTTC; j_call: TRBJ1-2; clone_size: few; v_call: TRBV30; d_call: .
cdr3_aa: CASNIGEDTEAFF; cdr3_nt: TGTGCCAGCAATATCGGAGAGGACACTGAAGCTTTCTTT; j_call: TRBJ1-1; clone_size: .; v_call: TRBV2; d_call: .
cdr3_aa: CASSYSRGLQETQYF; cdr3_nt: TGTGCCAGCAGTTACTCGAGGGGACTCCAAGAGACCCAGTACTTC; j_call: TRBJ2-5; clone_size: .; v_call: TRBV6-5; d_call: .
cdr3_aa: CASSSIAAPGVNEQFF; cdr3_nt: TGTGCCAGCAGCTCCATAGCGGCCCCAGGGGTCAATGAGCAGTTCTTC; j_call: TRBJ2-1; clone_size: .; v_call: TRBV5-8; d_call: .
cdr3_aa: CASSREGMGQPQHF; cdr3_nt: TGTGCCAGCAGTAGGGAAGGGATGGGCCAGCCCCAGCATTTT; j_call: TRBJ1-5; clone_size: .; v_call: TRBV2; d_call: .
cdr3_aa: CASSGQQGAFLNTEAFF; cdr3_nt: TGTGCCAGCAGTGGGCAACAGGGGGCTTTCCTGAACACTGAAGCTTTCTTT; j_call: TRBJ1-1; clone_size: .; v_call: TRBV6-1; d_call: TRBD1
cdr3_aa: CASSLNGRRETQYF; cdr3_nt: TGTGCCAGCAGCTTAAATGGACGTAGAGAGACCCAGTACTTC; j_call: TRBJ2-5; clone_size: many; v_call: TRBV7-2; d_call: .
cdr3_aa: CSARDRGGSLLETQYF; cdr3_nt: TGCAGTGCTAGAGATCGGGGCGGGAGCCTGCTGGAGACCCAGTACTTC; j_call: TRBJ2-5; clone_size: .; v_call: TRBV20-1; d_call: TRBD2
cdr3_aa: CASSQYLAGVPYEQYF; cdr3_nt: TGTGCCAGCAGCCAGTACCTAGCGGGGGTTCCCTACGAGCAGTACTTC; j_call: TRBJ2-7; clone_size: .; v_call: TRBV14; d_call: TRBD2
cdr3_aa: CASSSRQGTDNEQFF; cdr3_nt: TGTGCCAGCAGCTCACGACAGGGTACCGACAATGAGCAGTTCTTC; j_call: TRBJ2-1; clone_size: few; v_call: TRBV7-9; d_call: TRBD1